This TCR beta chain was retrieved from a study of blood T cells in healthy people across ages. Study-level results: Estimated diversity, derived from one million T cells, was regarded as an underestimate.

Next came a second PCR, run for roughly 6 to 11 cycles, which used a sample-barcoded 5' primer along with a J-beta primer mix. Any given sample supplied a minimum of 2.5 million CDR3-containing paired-end reads. TCRdb redid the calling of the 5' RACE reads with MiXCR, one entry per CDR3 protein. The sample lists some 700,000 distinct CDR3 sequences; about 42% were seen once. As for this clonotype: The antigen remains unidentified.

This sequence originates from a woman aged 55-75 years in good health. The sample comprised blood.

CDR3 loop: CASTSGTGDRYEQYF. CDR3 nucleotides: TGTGCCAGCACCTCCGGGACAGGGGATAGGTATGAGCAGTACTTC. The chain combines TRBV2 with TRBJ2-5; 10 bases match TRBD1. CDR1 is SNHLY and CDR2 is FYNNEI in the germline V gene. The CDR3 covers 15 residues. The trim removed 7 bases at V and 11 bases at J, leaving 16 bases unmatched.